This is a list of T cell receptor beta chains from one sample in a study of cytomegalovirus exposure and HLA in healthy donors. Sequencing was performed with immunoSEQ multiplex PCR; in TCRdb, only in-frame clones are kept and a portion is missing. The repertoire includes under 200,000 clones, around 81% of them detected once, and under 15% sits in the top ten. The sample taken for sequencing was PBMCs. The receptors here all came from a woman aged 45-60 years in good health and CMV-seronegative. Both conserved end residues are part of each CDR3. Fields, in order: CDR3 length, D gene, V gene, J gene, clone size, CDR3 DNA, CDR3 protein. A D gene is named only where the DNA matches it firmly. Size is omitted from some rows. Given values are once, few, many or a class for expanded clones.

15	NA	TRBV7-9	TRBJ2-7	NA	TGTGCCAGCAGCTTAGCCATTCCTAGTGCGGGTGAGCAGTACTTC	CASSLAIPSAGEQYF
13	NA	TRBV6-1	TRBJ1-2	NA	TGTGCCAGCAGTTATTGGAGTAACTATGGCTACACCTTC	CASSYWSNYGYTF
15	TRBD1	TRBV9	TRBJ2-3	NA	TGTGCCAGCAGCGCGATCGGGACAGTCACAGATACGCAGTATTTT	CASSAIGTVTDTQYF
15	NA	TRBV5-1	TRBJ2-7	NA	TGCGCCAGCAGCTTACTACAGGCTTCGGGCAACGAGCAGTACTTC	CASSLLQASGNEQYF
15	TRBD1	TRBV5-6	TRBJ1-2	NA	TGTGCCAGCAGCTTGGGGGACAGGATTAACTATGGCTACACCTTC	CASSLGDRINYGYTF
11	NA	TRBV7-2	TRBJ1-4	NA	TGTGCCAGCAGCCTCAATGAAAAACTGTTTTTT	CASSLNEKLFF
18	NA	TRBV28	TRBJ2-3	NA	TGTGCCAGCAGTTTACTTATCCGCGGGGCGACTAGCACAGATACGCAGTATTTT	CASSLLIRGATSTDTQYF
13	NA	TRBV19	TRBJ1-1	few	TGTGCCAGTAGTTTTACAGGGAACACTGAAGCTTTCTTT	CASSFTGNTEAFF
15	TRBD1	TRBV11-2	TRBJ2-7	NA	TGTGCCAGCAGCCCCAGAGGGACAGGGCCGGGGGAGCAGTACTTC	CASSPRGTGPGEQYF
12	TRBD1	TRBV6-1	TRBJ1-2	NA	TGTGCCAGCAGTGCAGGGGGCTATGGCTACACCTTC	CASSAGGYGYTF
17	TRBD1	TRBV4-3	TRBJ2-2	NA	TGCGCCAGCAGCCAAGATAGGACAGGGGGTTTCCCCGGGGAGCTGTTTTTT	CASSQDRTGGFPGELFF
18	TRBD1	TRBV28	TRBJ1-2	NA	TGTGCCAGCAGTTTACCCGGGACAGCCCTAGCATTCGGCTATGGCTACACCTTC	CASSLPGTALAFGYGYTF
12	NA	TRBV5-1	TRBJ1-3	NA	TGCGCCAGCAGCCCAGCTGGAAACACCATATATTTT	CASSPAGNTIYF
15	NA	TRBV7-8	TRBJ1-2	NA	TGTGCCAGCAGCCCATTTGGGACACCAAACTATGGCTACACCTTC	CASSPFGTPNYGYTF
14	NA	TRBV19	TRBJ2-5	few	TGTGCCAGTAGTATGAGAAGTACAAGAGAGGCCCAGTACTTC	CASSMRSTREAQYF
15	TRBD1	TRBV10-3	TRBJ2-2	NA	TGTGCCATCAGAGCGACAGGGGGAAACACCGGGGAGCTGTTTTTT	CAIRATGGNTGELFF
15	NA	TRBV2	TRBJ2-6	NA	TGTGCCAGCAGTGAAGGGAGTTCTGGGGCCAACGTCCTGACTTTC	CASSEGSSGANVLTF
12	NA	TRBV2	TRBJ2-7	NA	TGTGCCAGCAGTGATGGGGGGTACGAGCAGTACTTC	CASSDGGYEQYF
14	NA	TRBV25-1	TRBJ2-7	NA	TGTGCCAGCAGTGGTTCTAGGGGTGACTACGAGCAGTACTTC	CASSGSRGDYEQYF
15	TRBD2	TRBV7-9	TRBJ2-3	NA	TGTTCCAGCAGCTTACGTACGGGGGGGCTAGATACGCAGTATTTT	CSSSLRTGGLDTQYF
14	TRBD1	TRBV2	TRBJ2-2	NA	TGTGCCAGCACGAGACAGGGTTTAGTCGGGGAGCTGTTTTTT	CASTRQGLVGELFF
13	NA	TRBV27	TRBJ2-1	NA	TGTGCCAGCAGTTTCAGTGACTACAATGAGCAGTTCTTC	CASSFSDYNEQFF
15	TRBD1	TRBV2	TRBJ1-4	NA	TGTGCCAGCACCACCGGACAGGGGTCTAATGAAAAACTGTTTTTT	CASTTGQGSNEKLFF
16	TRBD2	TRBV6-6	TRBJ2-5	NA	TGTGCCAGCAGTTCCAGAGGACTAGCGGCGTGGGAGACCCAGTACTTC	CASSSRGLAAWETQYF
13	NA	TRBV5-6	TRBJ1-2	once	TGTGCCAGCAGCGACGGACAGCTCTATGGCTACACCTTC	CASSDGQLYGYTF
16	NA	TRBV11-2	TRBJ1-3	NA	TGTGCCAGCAGCCCCATTGAGGGCGACTCTGGAAACACCATATATTTT	CASSPIEGDSGNTIYF
14	TRBD2	TRBV28	TRBJ2-1	NA	TGTGCCATCCGAATAGCGGGAGCTTACAATGAGCAGTTCTTC	CAIRIAGAYNEQFF
13	NA	TRBV29-1	TRBJ1-2	NA	TGCAGCGTTGAAGAGAGACAGTACTATGGCTACACCTTC	CSVEERQYYGYTF
13	NA	TRBV19	TRBJ2-7	NA	TGTGCCAGTAGTATTAGGGACATCAACGAGCAGTACTTC	CASSIRDINEQYF
14	TRBD1	TRBV7-9	TRBJ1-5	NA	TGTGCCAGCAGCACCGGGACAGGGGTAAGTCCCCAGCATTTT	CASSTGTGVSPQHF
14	TRBD1	TRBV5-6	TRBJ1-2	NA	TGTGCCAGCAGAGGGACAGGAGATTATTATGGCTACACCTTC	CASRGTGDYYGYTF
19	NA	TRBV30	TRBJ2-1	NA	TGTGCCTGGAGTGGGGCCCTCTACAGGCCCTCAGACGTATACAATGAGCAGTTCTTC	CAWSGALYRPSDVYNEQFF
15	NA	TRBV7-8	TRBJ2-7	NA	TGTGCCAGCAGCTCCTTCGCTAGCCGTACCTACGAGCAGTACTTC	CASSSFASRTYEQYF
15	TRBD1	TRBV19	TRBJ2-2	once	TGTGCCAGTAGAACCGGGACAGGGTTAACCGGGGAGCTGTTTTTT	CASRTGTGLTGELFF
16	NA	TRBV6-1	TRBJ1-3	NA	TGTGCCAGCAGTGAACCGGGCGCAGGGTCGGGAAACACCATATATTTT	CASSEPGAGSGNTIYF
14	TRBD1	TRBV6-5	TRBJ1-2	NA	TGTGCCAGCAGTTACGCAGGGGGAAACTATGGCTACACCTTC	CASSYAGGNYGYTF
18	TRBD1	TRBV7-8	TRBJ1-1	NA	TGTGCCAGCAGCTCTCCGACAGGGACGCAAAGAATGAACACTGAAGCTTTCTTT	CASSSPTGTQRMNTEAFF
14	NA	TRBV11-2	TRBJ1-2	NA	TGTGCCAGCAGCCCACTTAGGGATCAGGGCGGCTACACCTTC	CASSPLRDQGGYTF
11	NA	TRBV20-1	TRBJ2-5	NA	TGCAGTGCGCGATCCCAAGAGACCCAGTACTTC	CSARSQETQYF
15	TRBD2	TRBV19	TRBJ2-5	NA	TGTGCCAGTAGTATGGGGACTAGCGGGAGGGAGACCCAGTACTTC	CASSMGTSGRETQYF
15	TRBD1	TRBV5-6	TRBJ1-1	NA	TGTGCCAGCAGCGAGACAGGGGATGAGGGCACTGAAGCTTTCTTT	CASSETGDEGTEAFF
16	TRBD2	TRBV7-9	TRBJ2-3	NA	TGTGCCAGCAGCCGGACTAGCGGGAGGGCCCAAGATACGCAGTATTTT	CASSRTSGRAQDTQYF
16	NA	TRBV19	TRBJ2-7	few	TGTGCCAGTTCGAAAGGGTGGGCAGGGAACGTAAACGAGCAGTACTTC	CASSKGWAGNVNEQYF
16	TRBD1	TRBV13	TRBJ2-5	NA	TGTGCCAGCAGCTCGGGACAGGGGGTATGGGAAGAGACCCAGTACTTC	CASSSGQGVWEETQYF
13	NA	TRBV5-1	TRBJ1-1	NA	TGCGCCAGCAGCGTCGTATCCAACACTGAAGCTTTCTTT	CASSVVSNTEAFF
13	TRBD1	TRBV14	TRBJ1-1	NA	TGTGCCAGCAGCCCAAGGCAGGGGGCTGAAGCTTTCTTT	CASSPRQGAEAFF
13	NA	TRBV28	TRBJ1-1	NA	TGTGCCAGCAGTGGGGGGGGCCAGACTGAAGCTTTCTTT	CASSGGGQTEAFF
17	TRBD2	TRBV9	TRBJ2-1	NA	TGTGCCAGCAGCGTAAATGCGGAGGAGGATGAGGGAGGGGAGCAGTTCTTC	CASSVNAEEDEGGEQFF
15	TRBD2	TRBV7-6	TRBJ2-2	NA	TGTGCCAGCGCCGGACTAGCGAGATCCACCGGGGAGCTGTTTTTT	CASAGLARSTGELFF
13	NA	TRBV4-1	TRBJ2-7	NA	TGCGCCAGCAGCCAAGACCCCTCCCGGGGGCAGTACTTC	CASSQDPSRGQYF
16	TRBD1	TRBV5-1	TRBJ1-2	once	TGCGCCAGCAGCGCCGGGACAGGCTTTTCTAACTATGGCTACACCTTC	CASSAGTGFSNYGYTF
13	NA	TRBV25-1	TRBJ2-5	NA	TGTGCCAGCAGTGACGGTAGCGGTGAGACCCAGTACTTC	CASSDGSGETQYF
18	NA	TRBV27	TRBJ2-1	NA	TGTGCCAGCAGTTTGTCTGGTAGGGGACTCAGCTCCTACAATGAGCAGTTCTTC	CASSLSGRGLSSYNEQFF